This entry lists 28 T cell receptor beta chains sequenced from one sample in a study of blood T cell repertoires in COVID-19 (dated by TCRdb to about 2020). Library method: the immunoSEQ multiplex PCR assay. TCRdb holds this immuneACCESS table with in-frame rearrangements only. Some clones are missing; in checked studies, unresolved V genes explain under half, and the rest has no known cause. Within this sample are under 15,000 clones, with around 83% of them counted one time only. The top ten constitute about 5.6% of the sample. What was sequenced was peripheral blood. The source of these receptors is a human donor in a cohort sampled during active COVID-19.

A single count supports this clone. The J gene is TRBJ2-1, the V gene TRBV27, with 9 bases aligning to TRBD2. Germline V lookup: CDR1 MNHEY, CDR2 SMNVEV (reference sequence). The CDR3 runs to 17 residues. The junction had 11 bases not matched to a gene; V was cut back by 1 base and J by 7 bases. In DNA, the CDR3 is TGTGCCAGCAGTTTATTATTCTCGCGGGGGGGCCTGAATGAGCAGTTCTTC. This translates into CASSLLFSRGGLNEQFF.

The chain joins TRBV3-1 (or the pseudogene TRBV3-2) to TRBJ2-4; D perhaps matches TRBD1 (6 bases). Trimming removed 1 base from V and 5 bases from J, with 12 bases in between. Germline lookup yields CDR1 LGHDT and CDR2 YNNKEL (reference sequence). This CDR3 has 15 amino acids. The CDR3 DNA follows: TGTGCCAGCAGCCAAGTACCTCCAGGGGAAAACATTCAGTACTTC. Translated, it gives CASSQVPPGENIQYF.

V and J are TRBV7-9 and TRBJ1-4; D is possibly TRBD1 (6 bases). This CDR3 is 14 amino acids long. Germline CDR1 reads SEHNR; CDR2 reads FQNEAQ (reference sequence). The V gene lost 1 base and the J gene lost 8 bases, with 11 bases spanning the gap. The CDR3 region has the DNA TGTGCCAGCAGCTTAGAGAGGGGGAAAGAAAAACTGTTTTTT. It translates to CASSLERGKEKLFF.

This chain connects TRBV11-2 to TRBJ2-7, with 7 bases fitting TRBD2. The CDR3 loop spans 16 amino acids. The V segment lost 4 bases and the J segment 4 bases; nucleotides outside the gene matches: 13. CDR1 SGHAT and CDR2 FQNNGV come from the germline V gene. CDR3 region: CASSYYINAGVYEQYF. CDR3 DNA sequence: TGTGCCAGCAGCTATTACATTAATGCGGGGGTATACGAGCAGTACTTC.

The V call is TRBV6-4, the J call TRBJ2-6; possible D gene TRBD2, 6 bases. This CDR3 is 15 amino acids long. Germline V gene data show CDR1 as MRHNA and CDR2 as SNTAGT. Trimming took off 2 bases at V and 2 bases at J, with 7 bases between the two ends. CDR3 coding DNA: TGTGCCAGCAGTGACGGAGGGACTGGGGCCAACGTCCTGACTTTC. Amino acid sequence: CASSDGGTGANVLTF.

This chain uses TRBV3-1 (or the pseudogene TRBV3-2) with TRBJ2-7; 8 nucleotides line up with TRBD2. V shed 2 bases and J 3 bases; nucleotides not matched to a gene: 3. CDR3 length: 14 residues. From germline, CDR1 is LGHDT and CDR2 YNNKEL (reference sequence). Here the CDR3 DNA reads TGTGCCAGCAGCCAAATGGGGACTAGCTACGAGCAGTACTTC. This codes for CASSQMGTSYEQYF.

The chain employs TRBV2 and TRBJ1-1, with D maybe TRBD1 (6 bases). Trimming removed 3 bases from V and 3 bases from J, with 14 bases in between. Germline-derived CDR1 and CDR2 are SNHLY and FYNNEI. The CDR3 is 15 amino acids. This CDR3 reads CASSEGRQDYTEAFF. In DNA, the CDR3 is TGTGCCAGCAGTGAGGGGAGACAGGACTACACTGAAGCTTTCTTT.

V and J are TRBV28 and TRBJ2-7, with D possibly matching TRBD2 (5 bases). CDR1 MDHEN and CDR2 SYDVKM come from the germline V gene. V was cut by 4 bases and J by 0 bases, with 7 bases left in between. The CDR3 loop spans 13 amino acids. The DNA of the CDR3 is TGTGCCAGCAGTTATCGGGGCTCCTACGAGCAGTACTTC. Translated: CASSYRGSYEQYF.

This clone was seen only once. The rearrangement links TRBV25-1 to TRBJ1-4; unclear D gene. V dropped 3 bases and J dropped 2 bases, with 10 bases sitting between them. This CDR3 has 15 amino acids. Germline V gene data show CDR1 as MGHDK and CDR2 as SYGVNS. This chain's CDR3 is CASSDAGLTNEKLFF. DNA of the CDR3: TGTGCCAGCAGTGACGCGGGGTTGACTAATGAAAAACTGTTTTTT.

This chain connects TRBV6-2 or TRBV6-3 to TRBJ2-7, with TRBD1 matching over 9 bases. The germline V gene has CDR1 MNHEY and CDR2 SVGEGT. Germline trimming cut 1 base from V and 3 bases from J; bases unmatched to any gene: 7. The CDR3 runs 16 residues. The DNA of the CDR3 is TGTGCCAGCAGTTACTACCGACAGGGGGATGACTACGAGCAGTACTTC. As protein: CASSYYRQGDDYEQYF.

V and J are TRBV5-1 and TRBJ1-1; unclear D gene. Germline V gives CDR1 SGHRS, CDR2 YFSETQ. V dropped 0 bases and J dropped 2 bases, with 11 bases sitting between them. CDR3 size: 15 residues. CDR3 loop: CASSLALAPNTEAFF. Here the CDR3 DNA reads TGCGCCAGCAGCTTGGCTCTGGCTCCAAACACTGAAGCTTTCTTT.

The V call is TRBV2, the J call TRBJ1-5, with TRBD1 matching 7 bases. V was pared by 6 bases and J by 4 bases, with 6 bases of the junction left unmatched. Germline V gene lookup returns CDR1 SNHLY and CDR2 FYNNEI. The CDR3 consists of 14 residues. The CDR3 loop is CASREGAGNQPQHF. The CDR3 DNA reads TGTGCCAGCAGAGAGGGGGCCGGGAATCAGCCCCAGCATTTT.

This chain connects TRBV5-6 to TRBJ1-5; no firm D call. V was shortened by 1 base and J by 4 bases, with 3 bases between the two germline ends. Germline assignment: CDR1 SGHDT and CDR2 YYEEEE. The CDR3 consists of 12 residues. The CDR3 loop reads CASSLSNQPQHF. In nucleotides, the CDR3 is TGTGCCAGCAGCTTGTCGAATCAGCCCCAGCATTTT.

The CDR3 DNA is TGCGCCAGCAGCCAAGACCCGGACAGCTACTACGAGCAGTACTTC. Protein: CASSQDPDSYYEQYF. The rearrangement links TRBV4-1 to TRBJ2-7, with D maybe TRBD1 (6 bases). This CDR3 has 15 amino acids. CDR1 and CDR2 (germline): MGHRA, YSYEKL. Trimming cost V 0 bases and J 3 bases, with 12 bases left between them.

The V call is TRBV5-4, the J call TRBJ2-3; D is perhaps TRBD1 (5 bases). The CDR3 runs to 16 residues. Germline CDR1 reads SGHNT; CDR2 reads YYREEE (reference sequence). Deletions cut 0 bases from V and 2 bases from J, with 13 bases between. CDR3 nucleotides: TGTGCCAGCAGCTTGGGCCAGGGTACCTCCACAGATACGCAGTATTTT. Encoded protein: CASSLGQGTSTDTQYF.

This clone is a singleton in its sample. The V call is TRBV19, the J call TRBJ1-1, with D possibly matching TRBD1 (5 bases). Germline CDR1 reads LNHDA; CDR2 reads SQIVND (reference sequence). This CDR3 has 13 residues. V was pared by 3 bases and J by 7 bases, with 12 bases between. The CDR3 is CASSIDRGGEAFF. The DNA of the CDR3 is TGTGCCAGTAGTATTGATCGGGGGGGTGAAGCTTTCTTT. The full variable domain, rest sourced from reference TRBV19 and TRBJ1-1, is DGGITQSPKYLFRKEGQNVTLSCEQNLNHDAMYWYRQDPGQGLRLIYYSQIVNDFQKGDIAEGYSVSREKKESFPLTVTSAQKNPTAFYLCASSIDRGGEAFFGQGTRLTVV.

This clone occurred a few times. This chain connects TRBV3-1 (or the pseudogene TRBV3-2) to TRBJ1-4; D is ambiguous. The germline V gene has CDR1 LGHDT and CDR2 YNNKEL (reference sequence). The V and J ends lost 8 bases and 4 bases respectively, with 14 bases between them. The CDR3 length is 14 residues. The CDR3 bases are TGTGCCAGCGGAAGAGGTCACCTTAATGAAAAACTGTTTTTT. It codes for CASGRGHLNEKLFF.

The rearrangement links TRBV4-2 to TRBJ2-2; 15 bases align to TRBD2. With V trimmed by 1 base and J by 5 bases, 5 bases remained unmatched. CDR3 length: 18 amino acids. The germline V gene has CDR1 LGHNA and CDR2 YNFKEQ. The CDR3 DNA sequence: TGTGCCAGCAGCCAAGGGAGGACTAGCGGGGGGGATACCGGGGAGCTGTTTTTT. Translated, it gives CASSQGRTSGGDTGELFF.

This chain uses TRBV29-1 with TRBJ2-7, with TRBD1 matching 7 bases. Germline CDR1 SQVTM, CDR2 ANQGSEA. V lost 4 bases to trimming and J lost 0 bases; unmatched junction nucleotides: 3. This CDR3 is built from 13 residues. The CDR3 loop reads CSVADRSSYEQYF. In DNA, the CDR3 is TGCAGCGTTGCGGACAGGAGCTCCTACGAGCAGTACTTC.

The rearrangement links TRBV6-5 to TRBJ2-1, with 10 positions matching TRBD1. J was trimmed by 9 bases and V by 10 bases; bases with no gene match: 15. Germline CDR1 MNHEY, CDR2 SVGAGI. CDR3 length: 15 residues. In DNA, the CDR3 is TGTGCCACCGAGACAGGGGGCTTGGCGGGGGGTGAGCAGTTCTTC. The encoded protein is CATETGGLAGGEQFF.

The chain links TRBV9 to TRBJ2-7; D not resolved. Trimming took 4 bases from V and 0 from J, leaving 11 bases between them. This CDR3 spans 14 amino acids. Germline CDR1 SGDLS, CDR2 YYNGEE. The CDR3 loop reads CASSPSDNSYEQYF. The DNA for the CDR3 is TGTGCCAGCAGCCCGAGTGACAACTCCTACGAGCAGTACTTC.

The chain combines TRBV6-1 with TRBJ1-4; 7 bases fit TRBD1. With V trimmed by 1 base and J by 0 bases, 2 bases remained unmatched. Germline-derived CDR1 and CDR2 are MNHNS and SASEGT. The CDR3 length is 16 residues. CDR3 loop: CASSEGQGPTNEKLFF. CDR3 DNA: TGTGCCAGCAGTGAAGGACAGGGACCAACTAATGAAAAACTGTTTTTT.

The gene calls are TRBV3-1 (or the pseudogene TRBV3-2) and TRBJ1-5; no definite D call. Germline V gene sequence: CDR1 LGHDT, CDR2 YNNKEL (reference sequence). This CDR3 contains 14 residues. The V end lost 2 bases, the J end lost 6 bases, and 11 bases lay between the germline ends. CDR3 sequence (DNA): TGTGCCAGCAGCCAATGGGCTGTTGGTCAGCCCCAGCATTTT. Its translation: CASSQWAVGQPQHF.

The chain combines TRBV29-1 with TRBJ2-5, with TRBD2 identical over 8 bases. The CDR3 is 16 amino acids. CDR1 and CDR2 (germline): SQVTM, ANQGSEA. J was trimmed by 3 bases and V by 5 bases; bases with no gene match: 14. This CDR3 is CSVLRPLFSGEETQYF. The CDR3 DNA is TGCAGCGTTTTGAGGCCCCTATTTAGCGGGGAAGAGACCCAGTACTTC.

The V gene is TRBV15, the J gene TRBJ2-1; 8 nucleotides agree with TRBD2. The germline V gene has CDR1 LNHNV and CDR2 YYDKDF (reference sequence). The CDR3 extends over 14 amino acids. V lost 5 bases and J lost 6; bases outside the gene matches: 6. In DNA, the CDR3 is TGTGCCACCAGCCACGGGGGGGATTCCAATGAGCAGTTCTTC. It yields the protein CATSHGGDSNEQFF.

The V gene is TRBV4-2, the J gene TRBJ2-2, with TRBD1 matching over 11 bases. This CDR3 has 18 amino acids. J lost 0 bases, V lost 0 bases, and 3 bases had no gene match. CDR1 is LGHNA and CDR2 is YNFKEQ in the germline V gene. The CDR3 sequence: CASSQDSGQGANTGELFF. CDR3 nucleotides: TGTGCCAGCAGCCAAGACTCGGGACAGGGGGCGAACACCGGGGAGCTGTTTTTT.

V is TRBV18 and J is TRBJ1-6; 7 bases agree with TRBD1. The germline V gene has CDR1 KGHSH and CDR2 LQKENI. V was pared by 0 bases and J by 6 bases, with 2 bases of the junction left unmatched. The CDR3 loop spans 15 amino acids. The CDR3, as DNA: TGTGCCAGCTCACCACCGGGACAGATTAATTCACCCCTCCACTTT. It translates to CASSPPGQINSPLHF. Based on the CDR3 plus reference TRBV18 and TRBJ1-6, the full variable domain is NAGVMQNPRHLVRRRGQEARLRCSPMKGHSHVYWYRQLPEEGLKFMVYLQKENIIDESGMPKERFSAEFPKEGPSILRIQQVVRGDSAAYFCASSPPGQINSPLHFGNGTRLTVT.

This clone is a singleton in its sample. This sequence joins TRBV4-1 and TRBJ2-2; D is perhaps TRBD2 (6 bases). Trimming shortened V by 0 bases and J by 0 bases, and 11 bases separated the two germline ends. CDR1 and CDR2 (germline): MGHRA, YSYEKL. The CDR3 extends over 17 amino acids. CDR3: CASSQDTGGANTGELFF. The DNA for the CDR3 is TGCGCCAGCAGCCAAGATACTGGCGGGGCGAACACCGGGGAGCTGTTTTTT.